This T cell receptor beta chain was sequenced in a study of T cells in Graves' hyperthyroidism and ophthalmopathy. Study details: Peripheral blood was acquired at first diagnosis, ahead of any therapy whatsoever. General observations from the study: Blood held most thyroid clonotypes expanded above 0.001 frequency.

CDR1 is SGHRS and CDR2 is YFSETQ in the germline V gene. CDR3 length equals 17 residues. With 4 bases clipped from V and 4 bases from J, the junction kept 16 bases outside the gene matches. Diagnostic decisions used clinical symptoms, serum thyroxine and TRAb, thyroid ultrasound and orbital computed tomography. Extraction of PBMCs used roughly 9.4 ml of fresh peripheral blood. The investigators amplified TCR beta CDR3 regions from RNA transcripts. First-round RT-PCR targeting the TCR CDR3 was performed with the HTBI primer set. A single record per CDR3 protein comes from TCRdb applying MiXCR to the multiplex PCR reads. The table records around 620,000 distinct CDR3 sequences, 14% of them present only once. Concerning this clonotype itself: Its antigen is unknown.

This chain joins TRBV5-1 and TRBJ1-2, with 7 nucleotides matching TRBD1. Sequenced: blood. The origin of this receptor is a young woman with Graves' ophthalmopathy. The CDR3 is CASSPDPPGQSVYGYTF. In DNA form, the CDR3 reads TGCGCCAGCAGCCCCGACCCCCCGGGACAGAGTGTCTATGGCTACACCTTC.